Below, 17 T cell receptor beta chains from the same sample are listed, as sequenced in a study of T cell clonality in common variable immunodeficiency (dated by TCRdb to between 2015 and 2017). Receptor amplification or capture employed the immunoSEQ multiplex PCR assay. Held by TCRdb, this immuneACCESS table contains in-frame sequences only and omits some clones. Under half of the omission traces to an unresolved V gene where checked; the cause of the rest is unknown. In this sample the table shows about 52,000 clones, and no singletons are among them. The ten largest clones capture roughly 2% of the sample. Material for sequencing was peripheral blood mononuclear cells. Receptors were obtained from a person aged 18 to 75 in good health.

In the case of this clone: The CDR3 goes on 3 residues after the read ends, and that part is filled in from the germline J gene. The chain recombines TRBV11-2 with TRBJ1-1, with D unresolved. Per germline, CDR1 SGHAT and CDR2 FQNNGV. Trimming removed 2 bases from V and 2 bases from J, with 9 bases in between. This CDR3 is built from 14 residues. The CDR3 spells CASSLTADNTEAFF. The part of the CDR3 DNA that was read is TGTGCCAGCAGCTTAACAGCTGACAACACTGAA.

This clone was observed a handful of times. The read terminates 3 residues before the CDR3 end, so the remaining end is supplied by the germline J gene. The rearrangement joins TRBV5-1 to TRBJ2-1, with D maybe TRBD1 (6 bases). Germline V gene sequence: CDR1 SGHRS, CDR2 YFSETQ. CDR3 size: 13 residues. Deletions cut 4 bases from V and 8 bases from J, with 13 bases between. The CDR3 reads CASSEGQFDEQFF. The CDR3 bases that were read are TGCGCCAGCAGCGAGGGACAATTCGATGAG.

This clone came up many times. The DNA read from the CDR3 is TGCGCCAGCAGCCCCCGGGACAGGGGTGAATTATCTGAA. It codes for CASSPRDRGELSE. The whole CDR3 region reads CASSPRDRGELSEAFF. This chain links TRBV5-1 with TRBJ1-1, with 10 bases that match TRBD1. The CDR3 extends 3 residues past the end of the read, so its final part is completed from the germline J gene. Trimming removed 4 bases from V and 6 bases from J; junction bases left unmatched: 12. The CDR3 is 16 residues long. Germline V CDR1 and CDR2: SGHRS, YFSETQ.

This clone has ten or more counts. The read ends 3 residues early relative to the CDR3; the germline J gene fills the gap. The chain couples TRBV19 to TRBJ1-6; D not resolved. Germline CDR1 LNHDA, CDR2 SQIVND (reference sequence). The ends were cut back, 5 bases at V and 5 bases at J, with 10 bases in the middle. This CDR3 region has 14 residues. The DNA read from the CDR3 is TGTGCCAGTAGTGAACAGCTCAATAATTCACCC. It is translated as CASSEQLNNSP. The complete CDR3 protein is CASSEQLNNSPLHF.

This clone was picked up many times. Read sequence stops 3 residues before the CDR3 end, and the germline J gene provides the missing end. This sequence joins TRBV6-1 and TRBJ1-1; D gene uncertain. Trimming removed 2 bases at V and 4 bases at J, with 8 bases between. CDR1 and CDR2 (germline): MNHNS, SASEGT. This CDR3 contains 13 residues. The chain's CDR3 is CASSEMRGTEAFF. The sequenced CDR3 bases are TGTGCCAGCAGTGAAATGCGCGGCACTGAA.

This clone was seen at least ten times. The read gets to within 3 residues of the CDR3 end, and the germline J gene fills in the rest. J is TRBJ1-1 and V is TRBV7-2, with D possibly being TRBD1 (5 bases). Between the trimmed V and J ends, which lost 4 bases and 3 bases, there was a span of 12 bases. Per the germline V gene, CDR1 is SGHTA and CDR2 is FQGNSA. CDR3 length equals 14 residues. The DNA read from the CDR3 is TGTGCCAGCAGCTCCAGGGATTGGGACACTGAA. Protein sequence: CASSSRDWDTE. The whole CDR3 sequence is CASSSRDWDTEAFF.

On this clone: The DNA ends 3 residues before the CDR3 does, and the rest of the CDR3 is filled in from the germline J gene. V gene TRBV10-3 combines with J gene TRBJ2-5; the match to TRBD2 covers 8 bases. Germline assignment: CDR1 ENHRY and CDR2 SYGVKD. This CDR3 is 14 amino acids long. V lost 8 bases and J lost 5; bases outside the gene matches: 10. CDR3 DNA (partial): TGTGCCATCTCGGGAGGGGGTAACGGGGAGACC. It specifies CAISGGGNGET. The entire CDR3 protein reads CAISGGGNGETQYF.

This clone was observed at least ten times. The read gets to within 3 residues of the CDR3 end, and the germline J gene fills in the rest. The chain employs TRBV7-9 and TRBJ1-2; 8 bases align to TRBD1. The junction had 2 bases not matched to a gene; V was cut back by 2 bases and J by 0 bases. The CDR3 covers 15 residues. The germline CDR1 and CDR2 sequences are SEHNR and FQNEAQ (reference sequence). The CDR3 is CASSLWTGTNYGYTF. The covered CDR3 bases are TGTGCCAGCAGCTTATGGACAGGGACTAACTATGGC.

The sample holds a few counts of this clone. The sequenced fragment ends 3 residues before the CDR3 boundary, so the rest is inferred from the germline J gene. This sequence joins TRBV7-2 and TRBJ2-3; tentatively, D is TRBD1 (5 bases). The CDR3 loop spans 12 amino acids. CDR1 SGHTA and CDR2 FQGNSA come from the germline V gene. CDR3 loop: CASSLEGSPQYF. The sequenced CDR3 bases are TGTGCCAGCAGCTTAGAGGGGTCGCCG.

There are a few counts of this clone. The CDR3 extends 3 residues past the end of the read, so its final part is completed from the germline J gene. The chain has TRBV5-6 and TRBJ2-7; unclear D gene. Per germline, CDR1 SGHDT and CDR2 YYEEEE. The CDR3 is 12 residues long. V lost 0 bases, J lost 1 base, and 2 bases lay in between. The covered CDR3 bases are TGTGCCAGCAGCTTGGTATCCTACGAG. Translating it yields CASSLVSYE. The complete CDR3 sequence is CASSLVSYEQYF.

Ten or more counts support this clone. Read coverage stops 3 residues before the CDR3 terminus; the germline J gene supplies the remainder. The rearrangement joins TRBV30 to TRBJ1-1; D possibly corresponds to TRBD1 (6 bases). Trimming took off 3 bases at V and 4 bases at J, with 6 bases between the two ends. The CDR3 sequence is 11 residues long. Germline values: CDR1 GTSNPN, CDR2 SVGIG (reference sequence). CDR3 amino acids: CAWSRGTEAFF. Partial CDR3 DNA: TGTGCCTGGAGCAGGGGCACTGAA.

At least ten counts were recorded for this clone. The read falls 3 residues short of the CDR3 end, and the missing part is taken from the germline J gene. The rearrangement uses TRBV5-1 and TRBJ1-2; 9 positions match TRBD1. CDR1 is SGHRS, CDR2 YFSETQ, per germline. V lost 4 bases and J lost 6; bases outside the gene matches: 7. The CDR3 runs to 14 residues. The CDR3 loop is CASSHVDRGDGYTF. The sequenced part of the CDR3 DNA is TGCGCCAGCAGCCACGTCGACAGGGGGGATGGC.

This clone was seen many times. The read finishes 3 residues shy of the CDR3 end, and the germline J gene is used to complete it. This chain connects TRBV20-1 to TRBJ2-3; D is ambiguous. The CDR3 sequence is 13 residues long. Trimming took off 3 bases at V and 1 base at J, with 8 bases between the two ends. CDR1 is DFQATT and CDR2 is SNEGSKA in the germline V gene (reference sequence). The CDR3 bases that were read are TGCAGTGCTAGTCCCCCGGGCACAGATACG. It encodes CSASPPGTDT. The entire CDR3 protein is CSASPPGTDTQYF.

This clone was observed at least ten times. The CDR3 bases that were read are TGTGCCAGCAGCTTAAGTTATCCCACCGGGACAGGGGAAACTAATGAAAAA. Translation gives CASSLSYPTGTGETNEK. From start to end, the CDR3 is CASSLSYPTGTGETNEKLFF. This rearrangement joins TRBV7-3 to TRBJ1-4; TRBD1 matches 10 bases. The read comes to an end 3 residues before the CDR3 does, leaving the germline J gene to fill in the end. V dropped 1 base and J dropped 1; count of bases not matched to a gene: 12. This CDR3 has 20 amino acids. Germline CDR1 SGHTA, CDR2 FQGTGA. Based on the CDR3 plus reference TRBV7-3 and TRBJ1-4, the full variable domain is GAGVSQTPSNKVTEKGKYVELRCDPISGHTALYWYRQSLGQGPEFLIYFQGTGAADDSGLPNDRFFAVRPEGSVSTLKIQRTERGDSAVYLCASSLSYPTGTGETNEKLFFGSGTQLSVL.

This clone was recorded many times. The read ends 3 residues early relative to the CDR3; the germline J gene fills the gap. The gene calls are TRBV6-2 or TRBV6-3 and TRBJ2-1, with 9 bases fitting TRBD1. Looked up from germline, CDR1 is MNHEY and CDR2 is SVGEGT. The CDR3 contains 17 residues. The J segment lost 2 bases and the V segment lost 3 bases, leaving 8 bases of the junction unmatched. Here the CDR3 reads CASSYYPGQGPYNEQFF. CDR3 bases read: TGTGCCAGCAGTTATTATCCGGGACAGGGACCCTACAATGAG.

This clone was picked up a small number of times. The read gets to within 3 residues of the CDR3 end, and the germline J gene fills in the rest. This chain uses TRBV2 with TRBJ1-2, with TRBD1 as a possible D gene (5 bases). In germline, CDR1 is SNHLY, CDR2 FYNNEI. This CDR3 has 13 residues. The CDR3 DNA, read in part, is TGTGCCAGCAGTGGGGAGGGGTACAATGAC. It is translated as CASSGEGYND. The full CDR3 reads CASSGEGYNDYTF.

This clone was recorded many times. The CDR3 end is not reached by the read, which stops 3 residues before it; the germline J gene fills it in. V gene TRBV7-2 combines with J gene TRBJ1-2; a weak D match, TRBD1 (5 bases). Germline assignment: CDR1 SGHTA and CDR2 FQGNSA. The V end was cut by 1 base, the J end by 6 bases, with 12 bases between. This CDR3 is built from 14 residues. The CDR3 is CASSLDFSGNGYTF. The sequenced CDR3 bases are TGTGCCAGCAGCTTAGACTTTTCAGGGAATGGC.